This T cell receptor (beta chain) was recovered during a study of STAT3 mutations in large granular lymphocyte leukemia. Findings and caveats of the study: Differing intervals and regimens complicate linking therapy response to clone burden. Clonal expansion was inferred from samples taken at other timepoints. In T-cell large granular lymphocyte leukemia, about half of patients showed multiple immunodominant subclonotypes.

About this clone: The antigen is unknown.

Repertoires were generated with immunoSEQ multiplex PCR, while TCRdb's copy carries only in-frame clones and drops some. The data contain roughly 40,000 clones, over 75% of them singletons. The CDR3 totals 12 residues. Germline CDR1 and CDR2: MNHEY and SMNVEV (reference sequence). With 4 bases clipped from V and 12 bases from J, the junction kept 5 bases outside the gene matches. The receptor was isolated from a human donor with T large granular lymphocyte leukemia. Some clones in this sample may be carry-over from other donors' samples. Input material: PBMCs. This chain links TRBV27 with TRBJ2-5; 10 nucleotides align to TRBD2. CDR3 loop: CASSSTSGAEYF. The CDR3 nucleotides are TGTGCCAGCAGTTCCACTAGCGGGGCCGAGTACTTC.